A selection of T cell receptor beta chains follows, all from one sample in a study of vaccination and CD4 T cells after COVID-19. From the PCR reads, TCRdb called clonotypes with MiXCR, one entry per CDR3 protein. The data contain 17,000 or so distinct CDR3 sequences, roughly 41% of them seen just once; the ten biggest clones take up around 20%. No antigens are known for them. The material was CD4+ T cells from blood, cultured in vitro, obtained before SARS-CoV-2 vaccination. The receptors derive from a human donor who received a COVID-19 vaccine. The CDR3 runs from the conserved cysteine through the conserved F or W. A D gene is named only where the DNA matches it firmly. Some rows have no size entry. The others give once, few or many, or a class for an expanded clone.

v_call	clone_size	d_call	cdr3_length	j_call	cdr3_nt	cdr3_aa
TRBV4-2	few	.	15	TRBJ1-2	TGTGCCAGCAGCCAAGAGAGGGGCCTTGGGCTAAACCCCACCTTC	CASSQERGLGLNPTF
TRBV6-1	.	.	17	TRBJ2-2	TGTGCCAGCAGTGAAGGAGGGAGGGCAGGGGGGACCGGGGAGCTGTTTTTT	CASSEGGRAGGTGELFF
TRBV20-1	few	.	11	TRBJ1-4	TGCAGTGGCCGGGCTAATGAAAAACTGTTTTTT	CSGRANEKLFF
TRBV20-1	.	.	17	TRBJ2-3	TGCAGTGCTAGAGTCGATGGTCGGGGACTCTACAGGGATACGCAGTATTTT	CSARVDGRGLYRDTQYF
TRBV6-1	.	TRBD2	14	TRBJ2-7	TGTGCCAGCAGACTTAGCGGGCCGGCTGCCGAGCAGTACTTC	CASRLSGPAAEQYF
TRBV10-3	.	.	13	TRBJ2-7	TGTGCCATCAGTGAGGAGGGGTCCTACGAGCAGTACTTC	CAISEEGSYEQYF
TRBV7-9	few	TRBD2	17	TRBJ2-1	TGTGCCAGCAGCTTAGAGCTAATAGCGGGGGCTTACAATGAGCAGTTCTTC	CASSLELIAGAYNEQFF
TRBV11-3	.	TRBD2	18	TRBJ2-2	TGTGCCAGCAGCCCGGGGGTAGCGGGGGCCCCGAACACCGGGGAGCTGTTTTTT	CASSPGVAGAPNTGELFF
TRBV6-1	few	TRBD2	14	TRBJ2-5	TGTGCCAGCAGTCGAGCGGGGGGGGGAGAGACCCAGTACTTC	CASSRAGGGETQYF
TRBV24-1	few	TRBD1	15	TRBJ1-1	TGTGCCACCAGTGCCGGGACAGGGGGCGGGACTGAAGCTTTCTTT	CATSAGTGGGTEAFF
TRBV15	.	.	12	TRBJ1-5	TGTGCCACCGGTTATAGCAATCAGCCCCAGCATTTT	CATGYSNQPQHF
TRBV7-9	once	.	13	TRBJ2-7	TGTGCCAGCAGCTTCAGGGTCAACTACGAGCAGTACTTC	CASSFRVNYEQYF
TRBV14	.	.	16	TRBJ2-2	TGTGCCAGCAGCCAAGGTGCCAGGCCCAACACCGGGGAGCTGTTTTTT	CASSQGARPNTGELFF
TRBV20-1	few	.	12	TRBJ1-3	TGCAGTGTTCCAGGGGTAGGAAACACCATATATTTT	CSVPGVGNTIYF
TRBV7-8	few	.	13	TRBJ1-1	TGTGCCAGCAGCCCGAGAAGGCCCCTGGGGGCTTTCTTT	CASSPRRPLGAFF
TRBV12-3/TRBV12-4	.	.	15	TRBJ1-5	TGTGCCAGCAGTCCCCGTTCGGACGGCAATCAGCCCCAGCATTTT	CASSPRSDGNQPQHF
TRBV19	.	.	13	TRBJ1-2	TGTGCCAGTAGTCCCCGGCTCGTGGGAGGCTACACCTTC	CASSPRLVGGYTF